This T cell receptor beta chain emerged from a study of shared clonotypes between healthy human individuals. This was a deep-level run. Original data processing: As immunoSEQ supplied junction-only sequences (without quality scores), filtering differed. TCRdb's table, derived via immunoSEQ multiplex PCR, lists solely in-frame clones and lacks some. The V and J calls and clone size are taken from that table; D and trimming were inferred from the DNA. The sample records 400,000 to 500,000 clones, around 79% being singletons. In regard to this clone: At one end, the junction sequence differs from germline, possibly due to a read error.

Healthy adults negative for HIV, lacking recent acute infections or vaccinations, served as donors. The CDR3 runs 15 residues. The germline V gene has CDR1 LGHNA and CDR2 YNFKEQ. This chain links TRBV4-2 with TRBJ2-3; TRBD2 matches at 7 bases. The source material was PBMCs. This TCR derives from a woman aged 40-49 years in good health. Some clones in this sample may be carry-over from other donors' samples. CDR3 sequence reads: CASSEEVGGSATQYF. DNA for the CDR3: TGTGCCAGCAGCGAAGAGGTGGGGGGGAGCGCTACGCAGTATTTT.